Presented here are 24 T cell receptor beta chains from one specimen sequenced in a study of cytotoxic CD8 clonotypes in ibrutinib-treated CLL. Using immunoSEQ multiplex PCR, the repertoire was profiled, and TCRdb retains in-frame clones only, with some absent. The sample lists about 76,000 clones, roughly 80% occurring once. The sample in question was PBMCs, obtained after 24 months of ibrutinib treatment. These receptors originate from a human donor with chronic lymphocytic leukemia.

This chain joins TRBV19 and TRBJ2-2; D is ambiguous. Deletions cut 4 bases from V and 0 bases from J, with 12 bases between. Germline values: CDR1 LNHDA, CDR2 SQIVND (reference sequence). CDR3 length: 16 amino acids. CDR3 DNA: TGTGCCAGTAGTACCGGATTAGGGACGAACACCGGGGAGCTGTTTTTT. It codes for CASSTGLGTNTGELFF.

The chain carries TRBV18 and TRBJ1-3; D not certain. Between the trimmed V and J ends, which lost 2 bases and 3 bases, there was a span of 17 bases. The CDR3 extends over 17 amino acids. Germline CDR1 KGHSH, CDR2 LQKENI. The DNA of the CDR3 is TGTGCCAGCTCACCAACCCCCCCAGACCCGCATGGAAACACCATATATTTT. Translated, it gives CASSPTPPDPHGNTIYF. Complete variable domain (other parts from reference TRBV18 and TRBJ1-3): NAGVMQNPRHLVRRRGQEARLRCSPMKGHSHVYWYRQLPEEGLKFMVYLQKENIIDESGMPKERFSAEFPKEGPSILRIQQVVRGDSAAYFCASSPTPPDPHGNTIYFGEGSWLTVV.

This chain connects TRBV7-2 to TRBJ2-1; 14 nucleotides align to TRBD2. V dropped 2 bases and J dropped 9; count of bases not matched to a gene: 9. This CDR3 is built from 17 residues. Germline values: CDR1 SGHTA, CDR2 FQGNSA. CDR3: CASSLRRGLAGELEQFF. As DNA, the CDR3 is TGTGCCAGCAGCTTAAGGCGGGGACTAGCGGGAGAGCTTGAGCAGTTCTTC.

This chain joins TRBV18 and TRBJ2-7, with 9 nucleotides matching TRBD1. The germline gives CDR1 KGHSH, CDR2 LQKENI. Trimming cost V 5 bases and J 1 base; bases outside gene matches: 6. This CDR3 is 15 amino acids long. CDR3: CASSSGQGRSYEQYF. CDR3 bases: TGTGCCAGCTCATCAGGACAGGGGAGGTCCTACGAGCAGTACTTC.

V usage is TRBV15 and J usage is TRBJ1-4; no reliable D call. The CDR3 is 14 amino acids. V was shortened by 5 bases and J by 0 bases, with 7 bases between the two germline ends. Germline lookup yields CDR1 LNHNV and CDR2 YYDKDF (reference sequence). CDR3 protein: CATSSATTNEKLFF. The CDR3 bases are TGTGCCACCAGCTCAGCCACAACTAATGAAAAACTGTTTTTT.

This clone is a singleton in its sample. This chain uses TRBV29-1 with TRBJ1-1; D is perhaps TRBD1 (6 bases). Trimming took off 7 bases at V and 1 base at J, with 13 bases between the two ends. Germline V CDR1 and CDR2: SQVTM, ANQGSEA. The CDR3 extends over 13 amino acids. CDR3 nucleotide sequence: TGCAGCGCCATCGGACAGACGAACACTGAAGCTTTCTTT. Translation gives CSAIGQTNTEAFF.

This chain connects TRBV28 to TRBJ1-2; D possibly corresponds to TRBD1 (6 bases). The V end lost 5 bases, the J end lost 5 bases, and 18 bases lay between the germline ends. This CDR3 comprises 15 residues. Germline CDR1 reads MDHEN; CDR2 reads SYDVKM. The CDR3 here is CASSLGGGVRYGYTF. In DNA form, the CDR3 reads TGTGCCAGCAGTCTGGGGGGGGGCGTGAGGTATGGCTACACCTTC.

The chain recombines TRBV7-9 with TRBJ1-1, with 9 bases aligning to TRBD1. The CDR3 sequence is 17 residues long. V dropped 4 bases and J dropped 1; count of bases not matched to a gene: 10. Germline CDR1 reads SEHNR; CDR2 reads FQNEAQ (reference sequence). CDR3 amino acids: CASSSVPGQGSNTEAFF. CDR3 sequence (DNA): TGTGCCAGCAGCTCCGTCCCGGGACAGGGATCGAACACTGAAGCTTTCTTT.

The genes are TRBV28 and TRBJ1-5; perhaps TRBD1 as D (6 bases). The CDR3 covers 13 residues. V lost 6 bases, J lost 5 bases, and 11 bases lay in between. Germline assignment: CDR1 MDHEN and CDR2 SYDVKM. The CDR3 region has the DNA TGTGCCAGCAGACTACAGGGATATCAGCCCCAGCATTTT. It encodes CASRLQGYQPQHF.

V and J are TRBV7-3 and TRBJ2-3; D may be TRBD2 (5 bases). This CDR3 has 13 amino acids. Germline V CDR1 and CDR2: SGHTA, FQGTGA. Trimming took 5 bases from V and 5 from J, leaving 11 bases between them. Here the CDR3 reads CASSPAAEDTQYF. CDR3 coding DNA: TGTGCCAGCAGCCCCGCAGCGGAAGATACGCAGTATTTT.

The V gene is TRBV7-3, the J gene TRBJ1-1; D is unresolved. This CDR3 has 15 residues. Germline CDR1 is SGHTA and CDR2 is FQGTGA. Trimming removed 0 bases from V and 3 bases from J, with 11 bases in between. Written as DNA, the CDR3 is TGTGCCAGCAGCTTAACTCCGGGTGGGGACACTGAAGCTTTCTTT. It is translated as CASSLTPGGDTEAFF.

J is TRBJ1-5 and V is TRBV28; D is uncertain. CDR1 is MDHEN, CDR2 SYDVKM, per germline. The CDR3 sequence is 12 residues long. Trimming removed 10 bases at V and 7 bases at J, with 14 bases between. The CDR3: CATRRVGQPQHF. In DNA, the CDR3 is TGTGCCACCAGACGGGTTGGCCAGCCCCAGCATTTT.

The V gene is TRBV18, the J gene TRBJ2-7, with D hard to call. The CDR3 is 13 residues long. V was trimmed by 3 bases and J by 6 bases, leaving 12 bases between them. Germline V gene sequence: CDR1 KGHSH, CDR2 LQKENI. The CDR3 reads CASSPSDTREQYF. The CDR3 DNA reads as TGTGCCAGCTCACCGTCCGATACCCGCGAGCAGTACTTC.

The V gene is TRBV5-1, the J gene TRBJ2-3; 13 bases align to TRBD2. CDR3 size: 17 residues. Trimming at V came to 4 bases and at J to 4 bases, leaving 9 bases not matched to a gene. Germline assignment: CDR1 SGHRS and CDR2 YFSETQ. CDR3 loop: CASSLGAGLAGADTQYF. The CDR3 region has the DNA TGCGCCAGCAGCCTTGGAGCCGGACTAGCGGGGGCAGATACGCAGTATTTT. The full variable domain, in which reference TRBV5-1 and TRBJ2-3 provide the parts outside the CDR3, is KAGVTQTPRYLIKTRGQQVTLSCSPISGHRSVSWYQQTPGQGLQFLFEYFSETQRNKGNFPGRFSGRQFSNSRSEMNVSTLELGDSALYLCASSLGAGLAGADTQYFGPGTRLTVL.

The gene calls are TRBV28 and TRBJ2-7, with 9 nucleotides matching TRBD1. The J segment lost 4 bases and the V segment lost 5 bases, leaving 9 bases of the junction unmatched. The V gene's germline CDR1 is MDHEN and CDR2 SYDVKM. The CDR3 runs to 15 residues. DNA for the CDR3: TGTGCCAGCAGTGCGGCCGGGACAGGGACGTACGAGCAGTACTTC. It encodes CASSAAGTGTYEQYF.

The chain employs TRBV7-9 and TRBJ2-1, with TRBD1 identical over 8 bases. V shed 10 bases, J shed 8 bases, and the junction held 7 bases outside the gene matches. The CDR3 length is 12 residues. Germline loops: CDR1 SEHNR, CDR2 FQNEAQ (reference sequence). Here the CDR3 reads CATQGAGYEQFF. The CDR3 DNA follows: TGTGCCACTCAGGGGGCTGGGTATGAGCAGTTCTTC.

DNA of the CDR3: TGTGCCAGCAGCGTAGATCTTTTGGGACACAATGAGCAGTTCTTC. Its translation: CASSVDLLGHNEQFF. The rearrangement links TRBV9 to TRBJ2-1; possibly TRBD1 or TRBD2 for D (5 bases each). In germline, CDR1 is SGDLS, CDR2 YYNGEE. Between the trimmed V and J ends, which lost 0 bases and 5 bases, there was a span of 12 bases. CDR3 length equals 15 residues. Supplemented by reference TRBV9 and TRBJ2-1, the full variable domain reads DSGVTQTPKHLITATGQRVTLRCSPRSGDLSVYWYQQSLDQGLQFLIQYYNGEERAKGNILERFSAQQFPDLHSELNLSSLELGDSALYFCASSVDLLGHNEQFFGPGTRLTVL.

The chain couples TRBV20-1 to TRBJ2-5; 9 bases agree with TRBD1. After removal of 6 bases from V and 12 bases from J, the junction contained 5 bases not matched to a gene. Germline assignment: CDR1 DFQATT and CDR2 SNEGSKA (reference sequence). The CDR3 covers 10 residues. The CDR3 reads CSAGTGPEYF. The CDR3 DNA sequence: TGCAGTGCAGGGACAGGGCCTGAGTACTTC.

The chain carries TRBV9 and TRBJ2-3, with D maybe TRBD2 (5 bases). The CDR3 sequence is 14 residues long. V dropped 7 bases and J dropped 1 base, with 13 bases sitting between them. Germline lookup yields CDR1 SGDLS and CDR2 YYNGEE. CDR3 coding DNA: TGTGCCAGCCGAGGAGTGGGAGGCACAGATACGCAGTATTTT. It specifies CASRGVGGTDTQYF.

The chain uses TRBV6-1 and TRBJ2-5; either TRBD1 or TRBD2 may supply D (5 bases each). Trimming left V 3 bases short and J 0 bases short, with 11 bases between. Germline V gives CDR1 MNHNS, CDR2 SASEGT. There are 15 residues in the CDR3. The CDR3 nucleotides read TGTGCCAGCAGTGAGACTCCGGGACACCAAGAGACCCAGTACTTC. Protein product: CASSETPGHQETQYF.

This chain uses TRBV5-4 with TRBJ2-4, with 11 bases aligning to TRBD2. CDR1 is SGHNT, CDR2 YYREEE, per germline (reference sequence). This CDR3 contains 14 residues. The junction had 1 base not matched to a gene; V was cut back by 3 bases and J by 5 bases. Here the CDR3 DNA reads TGTGCCAGCAGCTCGGGACTAGCGGAAAACATTCAGTACTTC. It specifies CASSSGLAENIQYF.

This clone has a handful of counts. V gene TRBV7-6 combines with J gene TRBJ2-7; 15 nucleotides match TRBD2. V dropped 2 bases and J dropped 5; count of bases not matched to a gene: 4. CDR3 length: 16 amino acids. Per the germline V gene, CDR1 is SGHVS and CDR2 is FNYEAQ. The CDR3 spells CASSLRTSGRVHEQYF. CDR3 DNA sequence: TGTGCCAGCAGCTTAAGGACTAGCGGGAGGGTCCACGAGCAGTACTTC.

The V gene is TRBV19, the J gene TRBJ1-5, with unresolved D. Germline values: CDR1 LNHDA, CDR2 SQIVND (reference sequence). The CDR3 is 12 residues long. Trimming stripped 1 base from V and 4 bases from J, with 2 bases between. CDR3 amino acids: CASSIVNQPQHF. In nucleotides, the CDR3 is TGTGCCAGTAGTATAGTTAATCAGCCCCAGCATTTT.

About this clone itself: This sample also contains other DNA sequences that code for the same CDR3. The V call is TRBV29-1, the J call TRBJ1-2; D perhaps matches TRBD1 (5 bases). The CDR3 totals 13 residues. Germline loops: CDR1 SQVTM, CDR2 ANQGSEA. V was shortened by 3 bases and J by 3 bases, with 11 bases between the two germline ends. This CDR3 reads CSVERGVDYGYTF. The DNA of the CDR3 is TGCAGCGTTGAGAGAGGGGTTGACTATGGCTACACCTTC.